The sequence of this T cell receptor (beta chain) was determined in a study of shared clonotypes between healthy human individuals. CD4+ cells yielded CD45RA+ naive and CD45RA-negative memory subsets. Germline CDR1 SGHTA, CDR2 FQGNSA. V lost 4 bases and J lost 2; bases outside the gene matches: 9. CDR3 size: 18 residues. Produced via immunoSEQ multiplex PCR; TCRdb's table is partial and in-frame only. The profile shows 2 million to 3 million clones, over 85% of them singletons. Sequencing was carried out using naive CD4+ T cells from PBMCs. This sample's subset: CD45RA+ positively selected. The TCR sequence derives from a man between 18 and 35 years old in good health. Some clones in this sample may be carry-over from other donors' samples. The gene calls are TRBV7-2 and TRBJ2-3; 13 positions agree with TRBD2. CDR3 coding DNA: TGTGCCAGCAGCTACCTAGGGACTAGCGGGGCCCCCACAGATACGCAGTATTTT. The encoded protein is CASSYLGTSGAPTDTQYF. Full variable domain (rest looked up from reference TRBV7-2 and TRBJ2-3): GAGVSQSPSNKVTEKGKDVELRCDPISGHTALYWYRQSLGQGLEFLIYFQGNSAPDKSGLPSDRFSAERTGGSVSTLTIQRTQQEDSAVYLCASSYLGTSGAPTDTQYFGPGTRLTVL.